This T cell receptor beta chain was identified in a study of blood T cell repertoires in COVID-19. Study information: Samples came from the United States, Italy and Spain, spanning acute and convalescent COVID-19. T cells, B-cell-depleted T cells, or PBMCs supplied cDNA or gDNA.

The CDR3 length is 19 residues. The V end was cut by 4 bases, the J end by 0 bases, with 24 bases between. Germline-derived CDR1 and CDR2 are KGHDR and SFDVKD. The method was immunoSEQ multiplex PCR; TCRdb's version includes in-frame clones alone and lacks a portion of them. This sample has just over 15,000 clones, with about 85% found just once. Source material: peripheral blood. The rearrangement links TRBV24-1 to TRBJ2-7; a possible D gene is TRBD2 (6 bases). The sequence derives from a human donor in a cohort sampled during active COVID-19. The CDR3 DNA follows: TGTGCCACCAGTGACCCTACCCCCTCCGGAGGGCCGAGCTCCTACGAGCAGTACTTC. It codes for CATSDPTPSGGPSSYEQYF.